One sample yielded the 5 T cell receptor beta chains listed below, sequenced in a study of spatial heterogeneity in lung cancer. Study-wide points: Intratumoral expanded alpha and beta TCR counts were found to track tumor mutation counts.

The sample's time point: sample taken at primary tumor resection. What these receptors recognize is not known. TCRdb processed the 5' RACE reads anew with MiXCR; each CDR3 protein has one entry. The sample lists fewer than 15,000 distinct CDR3 sequences; over 3% were seen once. The sample in question was lung tumor tissue, obtained at surgery. These receptors were taken from a male donor with early-stage non-small cell lung cancer.

There are many counts of this clonotype. The chain recombines TRBV6-6 with TRBJ1-2, with 7 bases matching TRBD1. In germline, CDR1 is MNHNY, CDR2 SVGAGI (reference sequence). The J segment lost 2 bases and the V segment lost 7 bases, leaving 13 bases of the junction unmatched. The length of the CDR3 is 16 residues. CDR3 loop: CASNTRGRDNNYGYTF. The DNA of the CDR3 is TGTGCCAGCAACACGAGGGGGCGGGACAACAACTATGGCTACACCTTC.

V usage is TRBV18 and J usage is TRBJ1-2; D gene unclear. Germline values: CDR1 KGHSH, CDR2 LQKENI. The CDR3 length is 13 residues. With 3 bases removed from V and 4 bases from J, the gap between germline ends came to 9 bases. CDR3 DNA sequence: TGTGCCAGCTCACCCGACCGGACCTATGGCTACACCTTC. This encodes CASSPDRTYGYTF.

This clonotype was counted at least ten times. The chain is built from TRBV20-1 and TRBJ1-5, with D perhaps TRBD1 (5 bases). V lost 5 bases and J lost 5, with 19 bases in between. CDR1 is DFQATT, CDR2 SNEGSKA, per germline (reference sequence). The CDR3 has 15 residues. The CDR3, as DNA: TGCAGTGCTCCCGTTATGGGGGATGGGGATCAGCCCCAGCATTTT. Encoded protein: CSAPVMGDGDQPQHF.

Relative to its sample, this clonotype is medium-sized. The rearrangement links TRBV19 to TRBJ1-5; D gene ambiguous. The germline gives CDR1 LNHDA, CDR2 SQIVND (reference sequence). There are 16 residues in the CDR3. V was pared by 1 base and J by 3 bases, with 13 bases between. The CDR3 here is CASSIVLRPNNQPQHF. The CDR3 DNA sequence: TGTGCCAGTAGTATAGTCCTACGGCCAAACAATCAGCCCCAGCATTTT.

At least ten counts were recorded for this clonotype. This rearrangement joins TRBV6-6 to TRBJ1-4, with a tentative D call TRBD1 (6 bases). CDR1 and CDR2 from the germline V gene are MNHNY and SVGAGI (reference sequence). This CDR3 is built from 17 residues. V lost 1 base and J 5 bases, leaving 17 bases between the germline ends. CDR3: CASSYYGQDSLNEKLFF. The CDR3 bases are TGTGCCAGCAGTTACTACGGCCAGGACAGTCTAAATGAAAAACTGTTTTTT.